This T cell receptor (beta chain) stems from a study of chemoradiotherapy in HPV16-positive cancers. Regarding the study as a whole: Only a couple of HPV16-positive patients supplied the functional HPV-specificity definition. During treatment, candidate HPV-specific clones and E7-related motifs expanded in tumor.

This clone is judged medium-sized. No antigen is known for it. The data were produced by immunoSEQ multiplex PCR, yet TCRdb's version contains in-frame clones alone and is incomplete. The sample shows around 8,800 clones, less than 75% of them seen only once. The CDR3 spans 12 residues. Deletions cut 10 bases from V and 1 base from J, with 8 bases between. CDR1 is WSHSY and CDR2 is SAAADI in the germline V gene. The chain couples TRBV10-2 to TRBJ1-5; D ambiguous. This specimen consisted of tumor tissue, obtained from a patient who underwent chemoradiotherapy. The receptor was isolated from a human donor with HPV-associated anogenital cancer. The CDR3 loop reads CAKHLSNQPQHF. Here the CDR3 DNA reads TGCGCCAAACATCTAAGCAATCAGCCCCAGCATTTT.